Presented here are 23 T cell receptor beta chains from one specimen sequenced in a study of shared clonotypes between healthy human individuals. Some clones are missing from TCRdb's copy, which holds only in-frame ones; the method was immunoSEQ multiplex PCR. Of millions of clones in the sample, 95% were seen once. Sequencing was carried out using naive CD4+ T cells sorted from blood. The subset here: CD45RA+ positively selected. These receptors all come from a man between 18 and 29 years old in good health.

CDR3 in DNA: TGTGCCAGCAGCTTAGAACAGATCACCGGGGAGCTGTTTTTT. The encoded protein is CASSLEQITGELFF. The V call is TRBV7-2, the J call TRBJ2-2; D not resolved. Per germline, CDR1 SGHTA and CDR2 FQGNSA. Deletions cut 1 base from V and 4 bases from J, with 7 bases between. The CDR3 covers 14 residues.

The table lists this clone with a count of one. V usage is TRBV11-2 and J usage is TRBJ2-7; TRBD1 matches at 10 bases. Germline trimming cut 4 bases from V and 3 bases from J; bases unmatched to any gene: 3. Germline values: CDR1 SGHAT, CDR2 FQNNGV. The CDR3 contains 14 residues. CDR3 residues: CASSSDRGSYEQYF. The CDR3 DNA is TGTGCCAGCAGCTCGGACAGGGGGAGCTACGAGCAGTACTTC.

The chain joins TRBV10-2 to TRBJ2-7; 10 bases match TRBD2. There are 15 residues in the CDR3. After removal of 10 bases from V and 4 bases from J, the junction contained 13 bases not matched to a gene. The germline gives CDR1 WSHSY, CDR2 SAAADI. CDR3 in amino acids: CATSGRVGQFYEQYF. CDR3 nucleotides: TGCGCCACTAGCGGGAGAGTTGGGCAATTTTACGAGCAGTACTTC.

The genes are TRBV27 and TRBJ1-5; tentative D call: TRBD1 (5 bases). Trimming left V 4 bases short and J 3 bases short, with 13 bases between. CDR1 MNHEY and CDR2 SMNVEV come from the germline V gene (reference sequence). The CDR3 runs to 15 residues. In DNA form, the CDR3 reads TGTGCCAGCAGTTGGGGAACAGGTATCAATCAGCCCCAGCATTTT. Translating it yields CASSWGTGINQPQHF.

The chain carries TRBV5-1 and TRBJ2-3, with TRBD2 matching 10 bases. This CDR3 is 16 amino acids long. CDR1 is SGHRS, CDR2 YFSETQ, per germline. The ends lost 1 base at V and 0 bases at J; junction bases unmatched: 2. The CDR3 spells CASSLPTSGSTDTQYF. The CDR3 DNA sequence: TGCGCCAGCAGCTTGCCGACTAGCGGGAGCACAGATACGCAGTATTTT.

V usage is TRBV6-1 and J usage is TRBJ1-6, with D unclear. Germline CDR1 MNHNS, CDR2 SASEGT. Trimming cost V 2 bases and J 10 bases, with 15 bases left between them. The CDR3 consists of 15 residues. CDR3 amino acids: CASSEWGAVRSPLHF. For the CDR3, the DNA is TGTGCCAGCAGTGAATGGGGTGCCGTCCGCTCACCCCTCCACTTT.

V gene TRBV27 combines with J gene TRBJ2-1; TRBD2 agrees at 11 bases. The junction had 5 bases not matched to a gene; V was cut back by 6 bases and J by 10 bases. Germline CDR1 reads MNHEY; CDR2 reads SMNVEV (reference sequence). The CDR3 totals 13 residues. This chain's CDR3 is CASRLAGAREQFF. The CDR3 coding sequence is TGTGCCAGCAGACTAGCGGGAGCAAGAGAGCAGTTCTTC.

To note about this clone: The same CDR3 arises from other DNA sequences in this sample as well. The chain links TRBV5-1 to TRBJ1-1, with D possibly being TRBD1 (5 bases). Between the trimmed V and J ends, which lost 4 bases and 4 bases, there was a span of 11 bases. From germline, CDR1 is SGHRS and CDR2 YFSETQ. This CDR3 comprises 13 residues. CDR3 sequence (DNA): TGCGCCAGCAGCCCCGATGGGGGCACTGAAGCTTTCTTT. Encoded protein: CASSPDGGTEAFF.

This clone was detected only once. The chain combines TRBV2 with TRBJ2-4; D uncertain. Germline V CDR1 and CDR2: SNHLY, FYNNEI. V was clipped by 5 bases and J by 0 bases, with 2 bases between them. The CDR3 has 12 amino acids. Here the CDR3 DNA reads TGTGCCAGCAGTCGAGCCAAAAACATTCAGTACTTC. Its translation: CASSRAKNIQYF.

The chain uses TRBV6-1 and TRBJ2-7; D gene uncertain. CDR3 size: 11 residues. Germline V gene sequence: CDR1 MNHNS, CDR2 SASEGT. With 2 bases removed from V and 13 bases from J, the gap between germline ends came to 12 bases. CDR3 bases: TGTGCCAGCAGTGAATCCTGGGTAGCTTACTTC. This encodes CASSESWVAYF.

The rearrangement links TRBV4-1 to TRBJ1-4, with no clear D. Trimming took off 1 base at V and 0 bases at J, with 3 bases between the two ends. The CDR3 spans 14 residues. Germline V CDR1 and CDR2: MGHRA, YSYEKL. The CDR3 nucleotides read TGCGCCAGCAGCCAAGTCGCAACTAATGAAAAACTGTTTTTT. Its protein product is CASSQVATNEKLFF.

The chain links TRBV7-8 to TRBJ1-3; D is ambiguous. This CDR3 has 19 amino acids. The V gene lost 0 bases and the J gene lost 0 bases, with 18 bases spanning the gap. CDR1 and CDR2 from the germline V gene are SGHVS and FQNEAQ. CDR3 protein: CASSLARGRPTSSGNTIYF. The CDR3 DNA sequence: TGTGCCAGCAGCTTAGCGCGAGGCAGGCCAACCAGCTCTGGAAACACCATATATTTT.

This chain joins TRBV11-3 and TRBJ2-1, with TRBD2 matching 7 bases. The CDR3 has 15 amino acids. V lost 1 base to trimming and J lost 3 bases; unmatched junction nucleotides: 3. CDR1 is SGHNT, CDR2 YENEEA, per germline. CDR3 DNA sequence: TGTGCCAGCAGCTTAGGCGGGAGAGTCTACAATGAGCAGTTCTTC. It yields the protein CASSLGGRVYNEQFF.

The J gene is TRBJ2-7, the V gene TRBV10-3; either TRBD1 or TRBD2 may supply D (5 bases each). The CDR3 consists of 13 residues. Trimming took 5 bases from V and 6 from J, leaving 14 bases between them. CDR1 is ENHRY and CDR2 is SYGVKD in the germline V gene. The CDR3 DNA is TGTGCCATCAGTTGGGACGGCCTGGGCGAGCAGTACTTC. Translation gives CAISWDGLGEQYF.

The rearrangement joins TRBV6-5 to TRBJ1-4; TRBD1 is a possible D gene (6 bases). The ends were cut back, 6 bases at V and 10 bases at J, with 15 bases in the middle. This CDR3 comprises 13 residues. Germline CDR1 is MNHEY and CDR2 is SVGAGI. The CDR3 DNA reads TGTGCCAGCAGCTCCGGGACACCCGGAAAACTGTTTTTT. It encodes CASSSGTPGKLFF.

This clone is a singleton in its sample. The gene calls are TRBV7-9 and TRBJ1-2; no reliable D call. Per germline, CDR1 SEHNR and CDR2 FQNEAQ (reference sequence). This CDR3 spans 13 amino acids. The V and J ends lost 5 bases and 6 bases respectively, with 13 bases between them. The CDR3 DNA is TGTGCCAGCAGCGACCGGTCCTTGGATGGCTACACCTTC. Residues: CASSDRSLDGYTF.

CDR3 sequence reads: CASSELGGGTSTDTQYF. CDR3 nucleotide sequence: TGTGCCAGCAGTGAATTAGGCGGGGGTACTAGCACAGATACGCAGTATTTT. The chain has TRBV25-1 and TRBJ2-3, with 7 bases matching TRBD2. J gave up 0 bases and V 1 base, and 7 bases lay outside the gene matches. Germline CDR1 is MGHDK and CDR2 is SYGVNS. This CDR3 has 17 residues.

The rearrangement joins TRBV7-3 to TRBJ2-2; D not resolved. Trimming took off 5 bases at V and 1 base at J, with 17 bases between the two ends. CDR1 is SGHTA and CDR2 is FQGTGA in the germline V gene. This CDR3 has 17 residues. In nucleotides, the CDR3 is TGTGCCAGCAGCCGCAGAAGTAAGGAAGGGAACACCGGGGAGCTGTTTTTT. Encoded protein: CASSRRSKEGNTGELFF.

As DNA, the CDR3 is TGCGCCAGCAGCAAGACAGGTCCCCAAACACCCCTCCACTTT. This sequence encodes CASSKTGPQTPLHF. V usage is TRBV5-1 and J usage is TRBJ1-6, with a tentative D call TRBD1 (6 bases). The CDR3 has 14 residues. V was trimmed by 4 bases and J by 11 bases, leaving 16 bases between them. CDR1 and CDR2 (germline): SGHRS, YFSETQ.

The chain employs TRBV10-3 and TRBJ1-1, with D perhaps matching TRBD1 (5 bases). Germline V gene sequence: CDR1 ENHRY, CDR2 SYGVKD. CDR3 length: 17 residues. V was cut by 3 bases and J by 1 base, with 18 bases left in between. The CDR3 sequence is CAISDSHTDRRNTEAFF. The DNA of the CDR3 is TGTGCCATCAGTGACTCTCATACAGACAGAAGGAACACTGAAGCTTTCTTT.

The chain has TRBV6-1 and TRBJ2-1; possibly TRBD2 for D (6 bases). Germline V CDR1 and CDR2: MNHNS, SASEGT. V lost 6 bases and J lost 6, with 15 bases in between. The CDR3 is 14 residues long. As DNA, the CDR3 is TGTGCCAGCAGCTATCTGCGGGATGCCAATGAGCAGTTCTTC. It codes for CASSYLRDANEQFF.

The V gene is TRBV7-9, the J gene TRBJ2-2, with D perhaps being TRBD1 or TRBD2 (5 bases each). This CDR3 is built from 15 residues. Germline loops: CDR1 SEHNR, CDR2 FQNEAQ (reference sequence). V shed 3 bases and J shed 1 base, with 9 bases lying between them. The chain's CDR3 is CASSFRDQNTGELFF. DNA for the CDR3: TGTGCCAGCAGCTTCCGGGACCAGAACACCGGGGAGCTGTTTTTT.

This chain uses TRBV6-1 with TRBJ2-4; 7 bases align to TRBD2. Germline-derived CDR1 and CDR2 are MNHNS and SASEGT. The V and J ends lost 4 bases and 5 bases, in that order; junction bases with no gene match: 5. The CDR3 length is 14 residues. As DNA, the CDR3 is TGTGCCAGCAGTGGAGGACTAGTTCAAAACATTCAGTACTTC. This encodes CASSGGLVQNIQYF.